Sequencing of this TCR beta chain was carried out in a study of shared clonotypes between healthy human individuals. Turning to the study itself: Sampling drew on donors who were a couple of women and a few men aged 18 to 49.

Measured with immunoSEQ multiplex PCR; TCRdb has only the in-frame clones, and not every one. Of some 2,500,000 clones in the sample, less than 95% were seen once. Adult Caucasians living in Nashville, Tennessee made up all of the donors. The CDR3 contains 15 residues. With 4 bases clipped from V and 6 bases from J, the junction kept 3 bases outside the gene matches. Per the germline V gene, CDR1 is MGHRA and CDR2 is YSYEKL. The V call is TRBV4-1, the J call TRBJ2-1, with 13 bases matching TRBD2. The sequence was collected from a man in his late teens or twenties in good health. Some clones in this sample may be carry-over from other donors' samples. The sample taken for sequencing was naive CD4+ T cells from PBMCs. Subset meaning: CD45RA+ positively selected. CDR3 loop: CASSPGLAGVNEQFF. The CDR3 DNA is TGCGCCAGCAGCCCCGGACTAGCGGGAGTCAATGAGCAGTTCTTC.